These T cell receptor beta chains were read from a single sample in a study of blood T cell repertoires in COVID-19. Some clones are missing from TCRdb's copy, which holds only in-frame ones; the method was immunoSEQ multiplex PCR. Of tens of thousands of clones in the sample, 68% are singletons; the top ten hold 8.8%. The sample taken for sequencing was peripheral blood. These receptor sequences come from a woman in her 70s with acute or convalescent COVID-19. Both conserved end residues are part of each CDR3.

j_call v_call cdr3_aa
TRBJ2-3 TRBV27 CASSIGLAGPSPQYF
TRBJ2-7 TRBV11-3 CASSQGPYEQYF
TRBJ1-1 TRBV12-2 CASRLPTGAGEAFF
TRBJ2-5 TRBV7-9 CASSQGQEETQYF
TRBJ2-4 TRBV12-3/TRBV12-4 CASSPGQGGVQYF
TRBJ2-7 TRBV18 CASSPGTSGRHEQYF
TRBJ1-4 TRBV20-1 CSAKEDEKLFF
TRBJ2-5 TRBV7-2 CASSLERGAVSETQYF
TRBJ2-7 TRBV3-1/TRBV3-2 CASSHQGVGNEQYF
TRBJ2-7 TRBV20-1 CSAPGVAEQYF
TRBJ2-2 TRBV21-1 CASSKWGRYTGELFF
TRBJ2-1 TRBV2 CASSGLAGGDNEQFF
TRBJ1-5 TRBV2 CASNTGQGSNQPQHF
TRBJ2-3 TRBV6-6 CASSHGLAGGADTQYF
TRBJ2-2 TRBV5-4 CASRETGGGLTGELFF
TRBJ2-7 TRBV19 CASSPTGAGLSYEQYF
TRBJ2-3 TRBV18 CASSPGQGADTQYF
TRBJ2-3 TRBV10-2 CASNPPLAGQGTDTQYF
TRBJ1-5 TRBV28 CASRQGINQPQHF
TRBJ2-3 TRBV29-1 CSVRNLRGLAGRTDTQYF
TRBJ2-7 TRBV4-2 CASSLSGTSGPYEQYF
TRBJ1-5 TRBV29-1 CSVSTGGDQPQHF
TRBJ2-5 TRBV2 CASSVGPGGRETQYF
TRBJ2-5 TRBV3-1/TRBV3-2 CASSQDGQGETQYF
TRBJ2-3 TRBV5-1 CASSWTGQGTDTQYF
TRBJ2-3 TRBV7-9 CASSPQGYTNTQYF
TRBJ1-6 TRBV6-5 CASSSPYNSPLHF
TRBJ2-3 TRBV28 CASSPTIGSGTDTQYF
TRBJ1-2 TRBV19 CASSIERETYGYTF
TRBJ1-5 TRBV19 CASSMGHTRVYSNQPQHF
TRBJ2-3 TRBV9 CASSLRLARGGDTQYF
TRBJ1-6 TRBV28 CASDSSYNSPLHF
TRBJ2-7 TRBV2 CASSETGYEQYF
TRBJ1-4 TRBV28 CASSFSGTGDEKLFF
TRBJ2-7 TRBV3-1/TRBV3-2 CASSQDPGVGEQYF
TRBJ2-6 TRBV5-4 CASSQPPGQGFPGANVLTF
TRBJ1-3 TRBV15 CATSRASSGNTIYF
TRBJ1-2 TRBV6-1 CASSEDAGMDYGYTF
TRBJ2-7 TRBV12-3/TRBV12-4 CASSTGLYEQYF
TRBJ1-1 TRBV14 CASQGTGTEAFF
TRBJ2-1 TRBV5-1 CASSLHREKGSSYNEQFF
TRBJ2-7 TRBV9 CASSVYSGTYEQYF
TRBJ1-2 TRBV7-2 CASSHPGVGGYTF
TRBJ2-3 TRBV11-2 CASRGVGDSF
TRBJ2-3 TRBV6-4 CASSDGTGGTDTQYF
TRBJ1-5 TRBV2 CASSEAASNQPQHF
TRBJ2-3 TRBV10-3 CAIAEKGTDTDTQYF
TRBJ2-2 TRBV3-1/TRBV3-2 CASSWSGGVYYANTGELFF
TRBJ1-2 TRBV5-6 CASSLGTYGYTF
TRBJ1-2 TRBV5-1 CASSLQGAHTYGYTF
TRBJ1-1 TRBV28 CASSPGSGALNTEAFF
TRBJ2-7 TRBV7-8 CASSPYRTGSDEQYF
TRBJ1-5 TRBV28 CASSFEGAQPQHF
TRBJ1-2 TRBV12-3/TRBV12-4 CASSTGLYGYTF
TRBJ2-7 TRBV27 CASSLTGTGYEQYF
TRBJ1-6 TRBV30 CAATRPTGWSPLHF
TRBJ1-5 TRBV23-1 CARRGDNQPQHF
TRBJ2-5 TRBV7-9 CASSRTVETQYF
TRBJ1-2 TRBV18 CASSPTGSTGYTF
TRBJ2-1 TRBV2 CASSEGAWTSGHNEQFF